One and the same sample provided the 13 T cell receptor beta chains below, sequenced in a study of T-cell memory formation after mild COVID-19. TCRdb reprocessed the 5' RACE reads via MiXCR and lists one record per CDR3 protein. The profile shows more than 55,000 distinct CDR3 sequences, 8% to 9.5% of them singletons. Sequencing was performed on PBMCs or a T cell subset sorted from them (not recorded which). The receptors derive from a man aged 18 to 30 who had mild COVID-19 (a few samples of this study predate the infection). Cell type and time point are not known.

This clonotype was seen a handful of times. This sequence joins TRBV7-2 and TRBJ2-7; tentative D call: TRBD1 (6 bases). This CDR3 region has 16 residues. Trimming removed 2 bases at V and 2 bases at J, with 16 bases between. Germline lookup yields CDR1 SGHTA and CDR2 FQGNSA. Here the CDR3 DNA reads TGTGCCAGCAGCTTAAGAGGTCAGGGGAATACCTACGAGCAGTACTTC. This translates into CASSLRGQGNTYEQYF.

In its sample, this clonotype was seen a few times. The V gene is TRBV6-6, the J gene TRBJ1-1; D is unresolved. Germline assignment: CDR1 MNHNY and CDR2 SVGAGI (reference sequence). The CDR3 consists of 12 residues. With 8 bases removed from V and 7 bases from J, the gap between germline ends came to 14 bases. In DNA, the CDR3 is TGTGCCAGCGGGATAGGGCAGCTTGAAGCTTTCTTT. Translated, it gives CASGIGQLEAFF.

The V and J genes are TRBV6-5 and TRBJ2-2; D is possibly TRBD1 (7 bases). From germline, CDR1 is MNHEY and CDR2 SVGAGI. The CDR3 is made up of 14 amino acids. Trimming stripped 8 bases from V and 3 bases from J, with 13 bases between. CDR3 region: CASSAGQYTGELFF. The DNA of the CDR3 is TGTGCCAGCTCGGCGGGACAGTACACCGGGGAGCTGTTTTTT.

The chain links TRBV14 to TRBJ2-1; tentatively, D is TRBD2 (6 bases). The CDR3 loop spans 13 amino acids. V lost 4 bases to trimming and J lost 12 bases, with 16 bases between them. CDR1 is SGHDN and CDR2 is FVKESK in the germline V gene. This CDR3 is CASSPGLRWGQFF. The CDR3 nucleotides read TGTGCCAGCAGCCCAGGACTACGGTGGGGGCAGTTCTTC.

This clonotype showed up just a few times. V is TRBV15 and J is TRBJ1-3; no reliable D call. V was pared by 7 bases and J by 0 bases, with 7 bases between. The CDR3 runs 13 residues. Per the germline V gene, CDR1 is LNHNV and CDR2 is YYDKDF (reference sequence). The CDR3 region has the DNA TGTGCCACCAAACCTAGCTCTGGAAACACCATATATTTT. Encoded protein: CATKPSSGNTIYF.

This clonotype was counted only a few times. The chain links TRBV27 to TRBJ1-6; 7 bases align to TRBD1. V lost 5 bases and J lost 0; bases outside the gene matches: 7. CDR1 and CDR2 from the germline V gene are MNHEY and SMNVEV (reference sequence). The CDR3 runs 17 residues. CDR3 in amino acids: CASSKGQSPSYNSPLHF. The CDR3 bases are TGTGCCAGCAGTAAGGGACAGTCTCCCTCCTATAATTCACCCCTCCACTTT.

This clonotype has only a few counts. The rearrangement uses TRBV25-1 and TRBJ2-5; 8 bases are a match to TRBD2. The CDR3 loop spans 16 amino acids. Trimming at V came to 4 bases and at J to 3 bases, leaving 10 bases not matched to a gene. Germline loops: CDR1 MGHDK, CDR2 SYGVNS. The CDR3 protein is CASSATSGGYKETQYF. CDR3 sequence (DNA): TGTGCCAGCAGTGCTACCAGCGGGGGTTACAAAGAGACCCAGTACTTC.

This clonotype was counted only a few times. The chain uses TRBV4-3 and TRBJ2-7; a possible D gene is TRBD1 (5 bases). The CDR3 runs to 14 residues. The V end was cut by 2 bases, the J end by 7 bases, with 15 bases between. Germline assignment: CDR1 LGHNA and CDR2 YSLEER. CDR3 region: CASSQLTVGGEQYV. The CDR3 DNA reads TGCGCCAGCAGCCAACTGACAGTGGGTGGGGAGCAGTACGTC.

CDR3 in DNA: TGTGCCATCAGTGTTGGCGGGTCCTCCTACGAGCAGTACTTC. Translating it yields CAISVGGSSYEQYF. The V gene is TRBV10-3, the J gene TRBJ2-7; possibly TRBD2 for D (5 bases). The CDR3 consists of 14 residues. Germline V gives CDR1 ENHRY, CDR2 SYGVKD. V dropped 4 bases and J dropped 0 bases, with 10 bases sitting between them.

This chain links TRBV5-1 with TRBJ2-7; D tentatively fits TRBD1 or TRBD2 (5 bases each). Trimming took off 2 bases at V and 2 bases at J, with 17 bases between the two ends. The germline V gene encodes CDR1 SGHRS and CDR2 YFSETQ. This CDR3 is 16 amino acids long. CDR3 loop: CASSFGAGADPYEQYF. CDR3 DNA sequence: TGCGCCAGCAGCTTCGGGGCAGGAGCAGACCCCTACGAGCAGTACTTC.

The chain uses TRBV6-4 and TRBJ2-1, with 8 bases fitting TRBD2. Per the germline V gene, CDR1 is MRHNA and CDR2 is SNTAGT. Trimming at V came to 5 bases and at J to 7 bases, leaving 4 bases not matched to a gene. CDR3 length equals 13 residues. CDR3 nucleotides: TGTGCCAGCAGTATCGGACTAGCTAATGAGCAGTTCTTC. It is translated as CASSIGLANEQFF.

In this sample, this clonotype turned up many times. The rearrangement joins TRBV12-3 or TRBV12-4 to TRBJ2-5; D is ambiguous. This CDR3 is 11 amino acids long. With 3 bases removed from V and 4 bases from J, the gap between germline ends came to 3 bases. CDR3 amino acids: CASSLLETQYF. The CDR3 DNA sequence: TGTGCCAGCAGTTTGTTAGAGACCCAGTACTTC.

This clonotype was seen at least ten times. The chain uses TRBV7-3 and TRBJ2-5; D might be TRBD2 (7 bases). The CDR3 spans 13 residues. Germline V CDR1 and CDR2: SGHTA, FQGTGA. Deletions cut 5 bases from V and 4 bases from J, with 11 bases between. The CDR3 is CASSRGARETQYF. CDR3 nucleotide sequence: TGTGCCAGCAGCCGGGGGGCCCGAGAGACCCAGTACTTC.